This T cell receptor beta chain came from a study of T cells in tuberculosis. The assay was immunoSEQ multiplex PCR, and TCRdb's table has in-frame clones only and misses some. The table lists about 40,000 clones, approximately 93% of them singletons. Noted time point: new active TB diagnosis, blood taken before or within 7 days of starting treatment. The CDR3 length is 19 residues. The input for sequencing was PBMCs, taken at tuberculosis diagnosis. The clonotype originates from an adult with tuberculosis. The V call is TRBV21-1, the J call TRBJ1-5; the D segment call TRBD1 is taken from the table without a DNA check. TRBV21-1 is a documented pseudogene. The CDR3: CASSRSAGQGTLWNQPQHF. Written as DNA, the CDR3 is TGTGCCAGCAGCAGAAGCGCGGGACAGGGAACTCTGTGGAATCAGCCCCAGCATTTT.